The 11 T cell receptor beta chains listed next were all sequenced from one sample in a study of CD8+ T cells in alopecia areata. RNA was isolated and reverse transcribed to cDNA, the sequencing template. The repertoire was sequenced with immunoSEQ multiplex PCR; TCRdb's copy has only in-frame clones and lacks some. The top ten clones hold more than 8% of a sample with around 97,000 clones, approximately 60% of them seen once. Specimen: CD4+ T cells sorted from blood. The receptors originated from a human donor in good health.

The V gene is TRBV29-1, the J gene TRBJ2-3; 7 bases match TRBD2. The germline V gene has CDR1 SQVTM and CDR2 ANQGSEA. Unmatched junction bases numbered 1, after V lost 5 bases and J lost 5 bases. This CDR3 spans 11 amino acids. CDR3 sequence (DNA): TGCAGCGTTCGCGGGGGAGATACGCAGTATTTT. Its protein is CSVRGGDTQYF.

This chain links TRBV6-5 with TRBJ1-2, with 7 bases lining up with TRBD1. V gave up 10 bases and J gave up 5 bases; unmatched junction bases: 10. The CDR3 length is 13 residues. From germline, CDR1 is MNHEY and CDR2 SVGAGI. CDR3 coding DNA: TGTGCCACCAGACAGGGATTGAGATATGGCTACACCTTC. As protein: CATRQGLRYGYTF.

This clone was seen only a few times. This chain connects TRBV5-1 to TRBJ1-6; 8 nucleotides match TRBD1. Germline V lookup: CDR1 SGHRS, CDR2 YFSETQ. Trimming took 4 bases from V and 8 from J; bases not matched to a gene: 5. This CDR3 spans 14 amino acids. The chain's CDR3 is CASSPQGADSPLHF. CDR3 DNA sequence: TGCGCCAGCAGCCCTCAGGGGGCGGATTCACCCCTCCACTTT.

The chain recombines TRBV27 with TRBJ1-6, with D hard to call. V shed 5 bases and J shed 7 bases, with 12 bases lying between them. Germline-derived CDR1 and CDR2 are MNHEY and SMNVEV (reference sequence). The length of the CDR3 is 14 residues. The CDR3: CASSPREQNSPLHF. CDR3 sequence (DNA): TGTGCCAGCAGTCCCCGGGAACAGAATTCACCCCTCCACTTT.

The rearrangement links TRBV5-1 to TRBJ2-3, with 12 bases matching TRBD2. The trim removed 4 bases at V and 3 bases at J, leaving 6 bases unmatched. Germline V gene sequence: CDR1 SGHRS, CDR2 YFSETQ. This CDR3 has 16 residues. CDR3: CASSRTGLAGTDTQYF. In nucleotides, the CDR3 is TGCGCCAGCAGCCGGACAGGACTAGCGGGGACAGATACGCAGTATTTT.

This clone was detected only a few times. Within the sample, other DNA sequences also encode this same CDR3. The rearrangement joins TRBV18 to TRBJ2-6, with D unclear. The CDR3 loop spans 16 amino acids. The V and J ends lost 3 bases and 2 bases respectively, with 11 bases between them. Germline V gene lookup returns CDR1 KGHSH and CDR2 LQKENI. CDR3 residues: CASSPSVGTGANVLTF. CDR3 nucleotides: TGTGCCAGCTCACCCTCTGTGGGCACTGGGGCCAACGTCCTGACTTTC.

The chain combines TRBV7-3 with TRBJ2-2; no clear D. The CDR3 runs 14 residues. Trimming left V 2 bases short and J 4 bases short, with 8 bases between. The germline gives CDR1 SGHTA, CDR2 FQGTGA. The CDR3 region has the DNA TGTGCCAGCAGCTTAGGTCTAGGCACCGGGGAGCTGTTTTTT. It specifies CASSLGLGTGELFF.

The rearrangement joins TRBV15 to TRBJ2-5, with D perhaps assigned TRBD1 or TRBD2 (5 bases each). Trimming pared 7 bases from V and 1 base from J, leaving 10 bases between. Germline V gives CDR1 LNHNV, CDR2 YYDKDF (reference sequence). The CDR3 sequence is 13 residues long. The CDR3 coding sequence is TGTGCCACCAAAGGGACCCGCCAAGAGACCCAGTACTTC. Amino acids: CATKGTRQETQYF.

This clone was counted a few times. The chain couples TRBV7-9 to TRBJ2-5; no firm D call. CDR1 and CDR2 from the germline V gene are SEHNR and FQNEAQ (reference sequence). There are 12 residues in the CDR3. Trimming removed 3 bases at V and 5 bases at J, with 7 bases between. The chain's CDR3 is CASSFTGETQYF. The CDR3 DNA reads as TGTGCCAGCAGCTTCACTGGCGAGACCCAGTACTTC.

The V and J genes are TRBV29-1 and TRBJ2-5, with 7 nucleotides matching TRBD2. The J call may be wrong; the DNA end is better matched by TRBJ2-7. The CDR3 is 12 residues long. Looked up from germline, CDR1 is SQVTM and CDR2 is ANQGSEA. The CDR3 sequence is CSVLRGGSEQYF. The DNA for the CDR3 is TGCAGCGTTCTACGGGGCGGGAGCGAGCAGTACTTC.

The chain links TRBV30 to TRBJ2-2; D is uncertain. CDR1 is GTSNPN, CDR2 SVGIG, per germline (reference sequence). The length of the CDR3 is 12 residues. The ends were cut back, 3 bases at V and 1 base at J, with 3 bases in the middle. CDR3 loop: CAWSWNTGELFF. The DNA for the CDR3 is TGTGCCTGGAGCTGGAACACCGGGGAGCTGTTTTTT.